The next 14 T cell receptor beta chains were all read from a single sample in a study of blood T cell repertoires in COVID-19. Sequenced by immunoSEQ multiplex PCR; TCRdb stores in-frame clones only, minus some. This table has 96,000 or so clones, 90% to 95% appearing once. The source material was peripheral blood. Source of these receptors: a man aged 60-69 years with acute or convalescent COVID-19.

This clone showed up just once. One end of the junction does not line up with germline, which may come from a read error. CDR3 sequence (DNA): TGTGCCAGCAGCCTAGGACAGGGCCGAGGGCCCCAGCATTTT. Amino acid sequence: CASSLGQGRGPQHF. This chain joins TRBV13 and TRBJ1-5; 8 bases map to TRBD1. This CDR3 is built from 14 residues. The germline V gene encodes CDR1 PRHDT and CDR2 FYEKMQ (reference sequence).

This clone occurred once. V gene TRBV4-3 combines with J gene TRBJ2-6; 7 bases line up with TRBD1. J gave up 3 bases and V 1 base, and 0 bases lay outside the gene matches. CDR1 LGHNA and CDR2 YSLEER come from the germline V gene. The CDR3 extends over 15 amino acids. The CDR3 bases are TGCGCCAGCAGCCAAGGACAGGGTGGGGCCAACGTCCTGACTTTC. Its protein is CASSQGQGGANVLTF.

CDR3 coding DNA: TGTGCCAGCAGCCGACTTGGCGGGAGCTCCTACAATGAGCAGTTCTTC. Translation gives CASSRLGGSSYNEQFF. V is TRBV14 and J is TRBJ2-1, with 7 bases identical to TRBD2. V shed 4 bases, J shed 0 bases, and the junction held 6 bases outside the gene matches. The CDR3 extends over 16 amino acids. Germline V gives CDR1 SGHDN, CDR2 FVKESK.

V gene TRBV5-6 combines with J gene TRBJ2-7; 8 nucleotides agree with TRBD1. This CDR3 is built from 15 residues. CDR1 and CDR2 (germline): SGHDT, YYEEEE. The V segment lost 5 bases and the J segment 0 bases; nucleotides outside the gene matches: 7. The CDR3 here is CASSPGQGPSYEQYF. Written as DNA, the CDR3 is TGTGCCAGCAGTCCCGGACAGGGACCCTCCTACGAGCAGTACTTC.

The gene calls are TRBV11-3 and TRBJ2-1; TRBD2 agrees at 16 bases. V trimming: 5 bases; J trimming: 8 bases; junction bases outside the gene matches: 9. The CDR3 runs 17 residues. The V gene's germline CDR1 is SGHNT and CDR2 YENEEA. The CDR3 DNA reads as TGTGCCAGCAGCCCGGGACTAGCGGGAGGGCCTTTCTATGAGCAGTTCTTC. Encoded protein: CASSPGLAGGPFYEQFF.

The V and J genes are TRBV28 and TRBJ2-1; D may be TRBD1 (6 bases). In germline, CDR1 is MDHEN, CDR2 SYDVKM. V was cut by 8 bases and J by 3 bases, with 11 bases left in between. This CDR3 region has 13 residues. CDR3 region: CASDKDSYNEQFF. CDR3 in DNA: TGTGCCAGCGATAAGGACAGCTACAATGAGCAGTTCTTC.

This chain uses TRBV12-3 or TRBV12-4 with TRBJ1-2; 10 nucleotides agree with TRBD1. V shed 8 bases and J 7 bases; nucleotides not matched to a gene: 7. This CDR3 spans 13 amino acids. The chain's CDR3 is CASRRQGAGGYTF. CDR3 nucleotide sequence: TGTGCCAGCCGGAGACAGGGGGCCGGTGGCTACACCTTC.

The chain is built from TRBV7-2 and TRBJ1-1; the D is unclear. The CDR3 has 13 amino acids. The V and J ends lost 1 base and 3 bases respectively, with 6 bases between them. CDR1 and CDR2 from the germline V gene are SGHTA and FQGNSA. The DNA for the CDR3 is TGTGCCAGCAGCTTAGTAACAGACACTGAAGCTTTCTTT. It specifies CASSLVTDTEAFF.

The chain uses TRBV5-1 and TRBJ2-5; 9 bases line up with TRBD1. Germline V gene data show CDR1 as SGHRS and CDR2 as YFSETQ. There are 16 residues in the CDR3. Trimming removed 4 bases from V and 0 bases from J; junction bases left unmatched: 7. CDR3 sequence reads: CASSKQGAGNQETQYF. The CDR3 coding sequence is TGCGCCAGCAGCAAACAGGGGGCAGGCAACCAAGAGACCCAGTACTTC. The entire variable domain, with the rest obtained from reference TRBV5-1 and TRBJ2-5, is as follows: KAGVTQTPRYLIKTRGQQVTLSCSPISGHRSVSWYQQTPGQGLQFLFEYFSETQRNKGNFPGRFSGRQFSNSRSEMNVSTLELGDSALYLCASSKQGAGNQETQYFGPGTRLLVL.

As DNA, the CDR3 is TGCGCCAGCAGTCCCGGGACTAGCGCTGTCGAGCAGTACTTC. Its translation is CASSPGTSAVEQYF. The J gene is TRBJ2-7, the V gene TRBV5-1; 10 bases map to TRBD2. CDR3 length equals 14 residues. The V segment lost 5 bases and the J segment 6 bases; nucleotides outside the gene matches: 8. Looked up from germline, CDR1 is SGHRS and CDR2 is YFSETQ.

This chain connects TRBV27 to TRBJ2-1, with a weak D call TRBD2 (5 bases). This CDR3 comprises 15 residues. Germline V lookup: CDR1 MNHEY, CDR2 SMNVEV (reference sequence). Trimming shortened V by 3 bases and J by 7 bases, and 16 bases separated the two germline ends. The CDR3 here is CASSFTVSTGNEQFF. The CDR3, as DNA: TGTGCCAGCAGTTTCACCGTTTCTACGGGGAATGAGCAGTTCTTC.

This rearrangement joins TRBV19 to TRBJ1-5; 7 bases fit TRBD1. V gave up 8 bases and J gave up 1 base; unmatched junction bases: 8. The CDR3 has 15 residues. Germline CDR1 reads LNHDA; CDR2 reads SQIVND (reference sequence). The CDR3 sequence: CASENRGGSNQPQHF. Here the CDR3 DNA reads TGTGCCAGTGAAAACAGGGGTGGAAGCAATCAGCCCCAGCATTTT.

This chain connects TRBV6-4 to TRBJ2-3, with a weak D call TRBD2 (6 bases). The CDR3 spans 16 residues. V lost 5 bases, J lost 0 bases, and 15 bases lay in between. Germline V lookup: CDR1 MRHNA, CDR2 SNTAGT. CDR3 sequence: CASSIPSAASTDTQYF. CDR3 coding DNA: TGTGCCAGCAGTATACCTAGCGCAGCTAGCACAGATACGCAGTATTTT.

The chain recombines TRBV10-2 with TRBJ2-7; 8 positions match TRBD1. CDR1 is WSHSY and CDR2 is SAAADI in the germline V gene. This CDR3 spans 14 amino acids. Germline trimming cut 4 bases from V and 3 bases from J; bases unmatched to any gene: 5. The CDR3 reads CASSANTGGYEQYF. Here the CDR3 DNA reads TGCGCCAGCAGTGCAAATACAGGGGGCTACGAGCAGTACTTC.